The rows below give T cell receptor beta chains drawn from one sample of a study of T cell repertoires in cytomegalovirus infection. No antigens are known for them. TCRdb called the reads again in MiXCR, with one record for every CDR3 protein. The sample carries approximately 1,000,000 distinct CDR3 sequences, around a third recorded once. Specimen: cultured CD8+ T cells from PBMCs, collected from culture after CMV antigen stimulation. Receptors were obtained from a human donor in good health (CMV status not recorded). Some clones in this sample may be carry-over from other donors' samples. Both conserved end residues are trimmed from each CDR3. Fields, in order: V gene, clone size, CDR3 protein. Rows give clone size only sometimes, using once, few, many, or a class for an expanded clone.

>TRBV6-2/TRBV6-3|NA
ASSPTDWGSNNEQF
>TRBV28|NA
ASSYSSGGNSCNEQF
>TRBV15|NA
ATSREGSGTGSSPLH
>TRBV7-9|many
ASSPTGINDGYT
>TRBV6-5|NA
ASSYQGANGYT
>TRBV16|NA
ASSQSTNEQF
>TRBV7-4|NA
ASSAGDNHRETQY
>TRBV19|many
AVTQVGFTEAF
>TRBV28|NA
ATFGDVHTEAF
>TRBV7-9|NA
ASSEGGPMNTEAF
>TRBV5-5|NA
ASSLQTGTTYNEQF
>TRBV9|NA
ASSVSLGLPTDTQY
>TRBV7-6|few
ASSPQAGDTDTQY
>TRBV2|few
ASSEGVRRGTDTQY
>TRBV5-1|few
ASRDRYEQY
>TRBV29-1|NA
SARTRQGTNYGYT
>TRBV20-1|once
SAWDFRSRETQY
>TRBV28|few
ASSLTGDSYEQY
>TRBV4-1|NA
ASSQDRAGRNEQF